A single sample gave rise to the 10 T cell receptor beta chains below, sequenced in a study of cytomegalovirus exposure and HLA in healthy donors. The PCR contained 60 Vbeta and 13 Jbeta primers. Libraries were prepared by immunoSEQ multiplex PCR; TCRdb keeps only in-frame clonotypes and omits some of them. Altogether around 90,000 clones are present, approximately 72% being singletons, with the ten largest covering about 3.3%. Sequenced sample: PBMCs. The receptor set was obtained from a woman in her thirties or forties in good health and CMV-seronegative.

J is TRBJ2-7 and V is TRBV5-1, with 10 bases that match TRBD2. The CDR3 spans 14 residues. The V segment lost 2 bases and the J segment 3 bases; nucleotides outside the gene matches: 2. Germline assignment: CDR1 SGHRS and CDR2 YFSETQ. CDR3 region: CASSLPSGSYEQYF. The CDR3 DNA sequence: TGCGCCAGCAGCTTACCTAGCGGGAGCTACGAGCAGTACTTC.

The V call is TRBV5-5, the J call TRBJ2-1; tentative D call: TRBD2 (5 bases). V lost 3 bases and J lost 2, with 15 bases in between. The CDR3 length is 16 residues. CDR1 is SGHKS, CDR2 YYEKEE, per germline (reference sequence). The CDR3 is CASSSTAPLAYNEQFF. CDR3 nucleotide sequence: TGTGCCAGCAGCTCGACGGCTCCACTAGCCTACAATGAGCAGTTCTTC. The whole variable domain, filled in from reference TRBV5-5 and TRBJ2-1, reads DAGVTQSPTHLIKTRGQQVTLRCSPISGHKSVSWYQQVLGQGPQFIFQYYEKEERGRGNFPDRFSARQFPNYSSELNVNALLLGDSALYLCASSSTAPLAYNEQFFGPGTRLTVL.

V usage is TRBV5-1 and J usage is TRBJ1-2, with D maybe TRBD1 (6 bases). Trimming took off 2 bases at V and 6 bases at J, with 17 bases between the two ends. The CDR3 totals 15 residues. In germline, CDR1 is SGHRS, CDR2 YFSETQ. CDR3 nucleotide sequence: TGCGCCAGCAGCTTAGGGGGGGCGCGAACTGATGGCTACACCTTC. It codes for CASSLGGARTDGYTF.

This rearrangement joins TRBV9 to TRBJ2-1; TRBD2 aligns across 13 bases. CDR1 and CDR2 (germline): SGDLS, YYNGEE. The length of the CDR3 is 16 residues. The junction had 7 bases not matched to a gene; V was cut back by 4 bases and J by 6 bases. In DNA, the CDR3 is TGTGCCAGCAGCCTCCGGACTAGCGGGAGAACCAATGAGCAGTTCTTC. It translates to CASSLRTSGRTNEQFF.

The V and J genes are TRBV7-9 and TRBJ2-2; 7 nucleotides match TRBD2. The CDR3 contains 16 residues. Germline CDR1 and CDR2: SEHNR and FQNEAQ (reference sequence). Unmatched junction bases numbered 8, after V lost 3 bases and J lost 4 bases. The CDR3 sequence is CASSFRTGGGTGELFF. CDR3 nucleotide sequence: TGTGCCAGCAGCTTTCGGACGGGAGGTGGCACCGGGGAGCTGTTTTTT. Based on the CDR3 plus reference TRBV7-9 and TRBJ2-2, the full variable domain is DTGVSQNPRHKITKRGQNVTFRCDPISEHNRLYWYRQTLGQGPEFLTYFQNEAQLEKSRLLSDRFSAERPKGSFSTLEIQRTEQGDSAMYLCASSFRTGGGTGELFFGEGSRLTVL.

V is TRBV29-1 and J is TRBJ2-1; D is perhaps TRBD1 (6 bases). The CDR3 runs 14 residues. In germline, CDR1 is SQVTM, CDR2 ANQGSEA. Trimming took 1 base from V and 9 from J, leaving 16 bases between them. CDR3 sequence reads: CSVEAFRGTGEQFF. CDR3 bases: TGCAGCGTTGAAGCATTTAGGGGGACGGGTGAGCAGTTCTTC.

This chain links TRBV5-4 with TRBJ2-7; a possible D gene is TRBD2 (6 bases). V was shortened by 0 bases and J by 3 bases, with 16 bases between the two germline ends. Germline CDR1 and CDR2: SGHNT and YYREEE (reference sequence). CDR3 length: 16 amino acids. Here the CDR3 reads CASSLAGSGGGYEQYF. The CDR3, as DNA: TGTGCCAGCAGCTTGGCCGGGTCCGGGGGTGGCTACGAGCAGTACTTC.

V and J are TRBV5-1 and TRBJ2-1; 9 bases align to TRBD2. With 4 bases clipped from V and 7 bases from J, the junction kept 6 bases outside the gene matches. The CDR3 is 14 amino acids. Per the germline V gene, CDR1 is SGHRS and CDR2 is YFSETQ. DNA for the CDR3: TGCGCCAGCAGCAGGGTAGCGGGAGAGAATGAGCAGTTCTTC. Protein sequence: CASSRVAGENEQFF.

The genes are TRBV2 and TRBJ2-3; 7 bases match TRBD2. V lost 6 bases to trimming and J lost 3 bases; unmatched junction nucleotides: 3. CDR1 is SNHLY and CDR2 is FYNNEI in the germline V gene. The CDR3 sequence is 13 residues long. The CDR3 DNA reads TGTGCCAGCAGCGGACTAGGTACAGATACGCAGTATTTT. Translating it yields CASSGLGTDTQYF.

The V call is TRBV7-7, the J call TRBJ2-5; D unresolved. The CDR3 length is 14 residues. Trimming took 1 base from V and 5 from J, leaving 11 bases between them. Germline V gene lookup returns CDR1 SSHAT and CDR2 FNYEAQ (reference sequence). CDR3 in amino acids: CASSLVFSGETQYF. The CDR3 bases are TGTGCCAGCAGCTTAGTATTCTCCGGGGAGACCCAGTACTTC.